A single sample is the source of the 14 T cell receptor beta chains below, sequenced in a study of technical replicates of blood from a handful of donors. TCRdb's copy holds only in-frame clones and misses some; the assay was immunoSEQ multiplex PCR. The sample holds tens of thousands of clones; more than 90% are singletons and the top ten take around 0.37%. What was sequenced was T cells isolated from PBMCs. The receptors shown here come from a human donor in good health. Some clones in this sample may be carry-over from other donors' samples.

The chain has TRBV6-5 and TRBJ2-3, with 7 bases lining up with TRBD1. The CDR3 runs to 15 residues. The J segment lost 3 bases and the V segment lost 6 bases, leaving 9 bases of the junction unmatched. CDR1 is MNHEY and CDR2 is SVGAGI in the germline V gene. CDR3 DNA sequence: TGTGCCAGCAGAACCGACAGGGTTCGAACAGATACGCAGTATTTT. Residues: CASRTDRVRTDTQYF.

This chain joins TRBV6-1 and TRBJ1-1; 9 bases map to TRBD1. The V and J ends lost 2 bases and 10 bases, in that order; junction bases with no gene match: 11. The CDR3 extends over 15 amino acids. Per the germline V gene, CDR1 is MNHNS and CDR2 is SASEGT. CDR3 in amino acids: CASSEMVGRGQGAFF. CDR3 DNA sequence: TGTGCCAGCAGTGAAATGGTAGGCCGGGGACAGGGAGCTTTCTTT.

The rearrangement links TRBV4-3 to TRBJ1-2, with a possible D match to TRBD1 (5 bases). CDR3 length: 13 amino acids. The V end lost 4 bases, the J end lost 2 bases, and 8 bases lay between the germline ends. CDR1 and CDR2 from the germline V gene are LGHNA and YSLEER. The CDR3 DNA sequence: TGCGCCAGCAGCCGAGACAGAAACTATGGCTACACCTTC. This codes for CASSRDRNYGYTF.

The chain carries TRBV7-9 and TRBJ2-3; 13 positions match TRBD2. The J segment lost 4 bases and the V segment lost 5 bases, leaving 9 bases of the junction unmatched. CDR1 and CDR2 from the germline V gene are SEHNR and FQNEAQ (reference sequence). The CDR3 has 17 residues. The CDR3 DNA is TGTGCCAGCAGCCCAAGGACTAGCGGGAGTATGGCAGATACGCAGTATTTT. This codes for CASSPRTSGSMADTQYF.

The CDR3 spells CSVETGQGTYEQYF. The CDR3, as DNA: TGCAGCGTTGAAACGGGACAGGGTACCTACGAGCAGTACTTC. This chain joins TRBV29-1 and TRBJ2-7; 9 positions agree with TRBD1. The CDR3 covers 14 residues. The junction had 4 bases not matched to a gene; V was cut back by 2 bases and J by 2 bases. From germline, CDR1 is SQVTM and CDR2 ANQGSEA.

The V gene is TRBV7-2, the J gene TRBJ2-7; TRBD1 is a possible D gene (6 bases). This CDR3 is built from 15 residues. V lost 6 bases and J 0 bases, leaving 15 bases between the germline ends. Germline V lookup: CDR1 SGHTA, CDR2 FQGNSA. The CDR3 is CASSIRGTYSYEQYF. The CDR3 bases are TGTGCCAGCAGTATCCGAGGGACATACTCCTACGAGCAGTACTTC.

This clone appeared a single time. V usage is TRBV7-2 and J usage is TRBJ2-6; TRBD2 aligns across 9 bases. This CDR3 spans 17 amino acids. Germline CDR1 SGHTA, CDR2 FQGNSA. The V gene end was trimmed by 5 bases and the J gene end by 3 bases; junction bases not matched to a gene: 8. In DNA, the CDR3 is TGTGCCAGCAGCCCCTTTAGCGGGAGTAGTGGGGCCAACGTCCTGACTTTC. It translates to CASSPFSGSSGANVLTF.

This clone was recorded a few times. The chain uses TRBV2 and TRBJ1-2; TRBD1 might be the D (6 bases). Looked up from germline, CDR1 is SNHLY and CDR2 is FYNNEI. The CDR3 is 15 amino acids. V was cut by 2 bases and J by 3 bases, with 13 bases left in between. The CDR3 DNA follows: TGTGCCAGCAGTGAATACAGGGAGGGGTACTATGGCTACACCTTC. Translating gives CASSEYREGYYGYTF.

The chain uses TRBV5-1 and TRBJ2-1; 7 bases match TRBD2. The germline V gene has CDR1 SGHRS and CDR2 YFSETQ. The CDR3 is 16 amino acids. V lost 4 bases, J lost 7 bases, and 14 bases stayed unmatched. The CDR3 DNA is TGCGCCAGCAGCAATAGGTCGGGAGGCCGGAGGAATGAGCAGTTCTTC. It specifies CASSNRSGGRRNEQFF.

This clone was detected only a few times. The rearrangement joins TRBV25-1 to TRBJ1-1; 7 positions agree with TRBD1. The CDR3 has 15 residues. After removal of 1 base from V and 1 base from J, the junction contained 3 bases not matched to a gene. Germline CDR1 reads MGHDK; CDR2 reads SYGVNS. The CDR3 DNA is TGTGCCAGCAGTGAATCAGGGGGACCGAACACTGAAGCTTTCTTT. Its protein product is CASSESGGPNTEAFF.

The chain combines TRBV6-6 with TRBJ2-2, with 10 nucleotides matching TRBD2. V lost 6 bases, J lost 7 bases, and 8 bases stayed unmatched. CDR3 size: 15 residues. Germline V gene sequence: CDR1 MNHNY, CDR2 SVGAGI (reference sequence). The CDR3 loop is CASSEREGHGGELFF. CDR3 DNA sequence: TGTGCCAGCAGCGAGCGGGAGGGCCATGGCGGGGAGCTGTTTTTT.

The gene calls are TRBV7-9 and TRBJ2-3; perhaps TRBD1 as D (6 bases). V was trimmed by 2 bases and J by 6 bases, leaving 18 bases between them. Germline loops: CDR1 SEHNR, CDR2 FQNEAQ (reference sequence). The CDR3 is made up of 16 amino acids. DNA of the CDR3: TGTGCCAGCAGCTTATTCTGGGACACAGTATCGGATACGCAGTATTTT. Its protein product is CASSLFWDTVSDTQYF.

The gene calls are TRBV19 and TRBJ1-3, with D uncertain. Per the germline V gene, CDR1 is LNHDA and CDR2 is SQIVND (reference sequence). Trimming pared 5 bases from V and 4 bases from J, leaving 24 bases between. There are 18 residues in the CDR3. DNA for the CDR3: TGTGCCAGTAGTCGAGCTCCATGGAGATTTTACACAGGAAACACCATATATTTT. As protein: CASSRAPWRFYTGNTIYF.

This clone has just a few counts. This chain uses TRBV5-1 with TRBJ1-1; D possibly corresponds to TRBD1 (6 bases). The CDR3 is 14 amino acids. The germline gives CDR1 SGHRS, CDR2 YFSETQ. Trimming took 5 bases from V and 1 from J, leaving 12 bases between them. In DNA form, the CDR3 reads TGCGCCAGCAGGTATGAGACAGGGAACACTGAAGCTTTCTTT. Translation gives CASRYETGNTEAFF.